This TCR beta chain was retrieved from a study of blood T cell repertoires in COVID-19. V lost 1 base, J lost 2 bases, and 7 bases lay in between. Germline V gene lookup returns CDR1 SGHDT and CDR2 YYEEEE. This CDR3 spans 13 amino acids. Here immunoSEQ multiplex PCR was the method, and the copy in TCRdb shows in-frame clones only, minus some. The profile covers 250,000 to 300,000 clones, with roughly 85% appearing a single time and less than 5.5% taken by the ten largest. The sample was PBMCs or T cells enriched from blood (not recorded which). The V call is TRBV5-6, the J call TRBJ2-7; the D gene is possibly TRBD1 (5 bases). The clonotype comes from a man aged 35-49 years who had been exposed to COVID-19. In nucleotides, the CDR3 is TGTGCCAGCAGCTTGCAGGGTCCCTACGAGCAGTACTTC. Translating it yields CASSLQGPYEQYF.